These T cell receptor beta chains were read from a single sample in a study of technical replicates of blood from a few donors. Sequenced by immunoSEQ multiplex PCR; TCRdb stores in-frame clones only, minus some. The sample has about 73,000 clones, 93% seen once. What was sequenced was T cells isolated from PBMCs. The receptors were gathered from a human donor in good health. The CDR3 runs from the conserved cysteine through the conserved F or W. D genes are given only for firm matches. Not all rows give a size; the values are once, few, many and, for expanded clones, a class.

clone_size j_call cdr3_length v_call d_call cdr3_aa cdr3_nt
. TRBJ2-3 15 TRBV11-2 . CASSLRDAAPDTQYF TGTGCCAGCAGCTTGCGGGACGCAGCACCGGATACGCAGTATTTT
. TRBJ2-1 15 TRBV2 . CASGGLRGPYNEQFF TGTGCCAGTGGGGGCCTTCGGGGCCCCTACAATGAGCAGTTCTTC
. TRBJ1-2 13 TRBV7-3 . CASSRGDGEGYTF TGTGCCAGCAGCCGGGGGGACGGGGAGGGCTACACCTTC
. TRBJ2-5 18 TRBV27 . CASSLRAPDDVRVQTQYF TGTGCCAGCAGTTTAAGAGCCCCGGATGACGTACGGGTCCAGACCCAGTACTTC
once TRBJ1-4 13 TRBV28 . CASSRVLMKKLFF TGTGCCAGCAGCCGGGTTTTGATGAAAAAACTGTTTTTT
. TRBJ1-3 14 TRBV30 . CAWSVGGSGNTIYF TGTGCCTGGAGTGTAGGGGGCTCTGGAAACACCATATATTTT
. TRBJ2-2 18 TRBV11-1 TRBD2 CASSLGVAAGGHTGELFF TGTGCCAGCAGCTTAGGGGTTGCGGCGGGAGGCCACACCGGGGAGCTGTTTTTT
once TRBJ2-7 14 TRBV18 . CASSPPGQAYEQYF TGTGCCAGCTCACCACCGGGACAAGCCTACGAGCAGTACTTC
. TRBJ1-5 12 TRBV6-6 . CASGAVNQPQHF TGTGCCAGCGGGGCCGTTAATCAGCCCCAGCATTTT
. TRBJ1-2 16 TRBV2 TRBD1 CASSVPPGQGAGGYTF TGTGCCAGCAGTGTTCCCCCGGGACAGGGGGCGGGAGGCTACACCTTC
. TRBJ2-7 17 TRBV12-5 . CASGLVTGRGRIFEQYF TGTGCTAGTGGTTTGGTAACGGGGAGGGGGAGGATATTCGAGCAGTACTTC
. TRBJ2-1 15 TRBV5-1 TRBD1 CASSLGTGEYNEQFF TGCGCCAGCAGCTTGGGGACAGGGGAATACAATGAGCAGTTCTTC
. TRBJ1-6 17 TRBV7-9 . CASSHRQESSYNSPLHF TGTGCCAGCAGCCACAGACAGGAGAGCTCCTATAATTCACCCCTCCACTTT
once TRBJ2-7 11 TRBV5-4 . CASSAGYEQYF TGTGCCAGCAGCGCCGGCTACGAGCAGTACTTC
. TRBJ2-1 17 TRBV15 . CATSTNREFKIYNEQFF TGTGCCACCAGCACAAACAGGGAGTTTAAAATTTACAATGAGCAGTTCTTC
. TRBJ1-2 13 TRBV19 TRBD1 CASADRRNYGYTF TGTGCCAGTGCGGACAGGAGGAACTATGGCTACACCTTC
. TRBJ1-4 14 TRBV5-1 TRBD1 CASSLIQGTGELFF TGCGCCAGCAGCTTGATCCAGGGGACAGGGGAACTGTTTTTT
once TRBJ2-1 12 TRBV14 . CASSQRVYEQFF TGTGCCAGCAGCCAACGGGTCTATGAGCAGTTCTTC
few TRBJ1-2 15 TRBV7-3 . CASSFTTGEGYGYTF TGTGCCAGCAGCTTCACAACGGGGGAAGGGTATGGCTACACCTTC
. TRBJ1-1 13 TRBV5-1 . CASSLGTGLEAFF TGCGCCAGCAGCTTGGGTACAGGGCTTGAAGCTTTCTTT
few TRBJ1-2 13 TRBV11-2 . CASSLGSNYGYTF TGTGCCAGCAGCTTAGGCAGTAACTATGGCTACACCTTC
once TRBJ2-1 14 TRBV6-1 TRBD2 CASSRTSVGNEQFF TGTGCCAGCAGTAGAACTAGCGTGGGGAATGAGCAGTTCTTC
. TRBJ1-4 18 TRBV14 . CASSQYYGGNPTNEKLFF TGTGCCAGCAGCCAATATTACGGGGGGAATCCAACTAATGAAAAACTGTTTTTT
. TRBJ2-7 14 TRBV5-4 . CASSSRGSSYEQYF TGTGCCAGCAGCTCCCGGGGTTCCTCCTACGAGCAGTACTTC
. TRBJ2-2 17 TRBV5-1 . CASSFWRGPTNTGELFF TGCGCCAGCAGCTTTTGGAGGGGCCCGACAAACACCGGGGAGCTGTTTTTT
once TRBJ2-2 14 TRBV2 TRBD1 CASRTRQGSGELFF TGTGCCAGCAGAACCCGACAGGGTTCCGGGGAGCTGTTTTTT
. TRBJ2-3 17 TRBV7-9 TRBD2 CASSLYRTSGTTDTQYF TGTGCCAGCAGCCTATACCGGACTAGCGGGACCACAGATACGCAGTATTTT
. TRBJ1-4 14 TRBV10-3 . CAISERQSNEKLFF TGTGCCATCAGTGAACGCCAGTCTAATGAAAAACTGTTTTTT
. TRBJ2-1 15 TRBV29-1 TRBD2 CSVFLWAGGGYEQFF TGCAGCGTTTTTCTCTGGGCGGGGGGCGGGTATGAGCAGTTCTTC
. TRBJ2-7 11 TRBV19 . CASSTGYEQYF TGTGCCAGTAGTACCGGCTACGAGCAGTACTTC
. TRBJ1-4 16 TRBV5-8 TRBD1 CASSDPKRTGNEKLFF TGTGCCAGCAGCGATCCGAAGCGGACAGGGAATGAAAAACTGTTTTTT
. TRBJ2-2 14 TRBV27 . CASSLLSGAGELFF TGTGCCAGCAGTTTATTATCAGGGGCCGGGGAGCTGTTTTTT
. TRBJ2-5 13 TRBV9 . CASSVGREETQYF TGTGCCAGCAGCGTAGGGAGGGAAGAGACCCAGTACTTC
. TRBJ1-3 12 TRBV10-3 . CAISPFPNTIYF TGTGCCATCAGCCCCTTCCCGAACACCATATATTTT
. TRBJ1-5 17 TRBV4-1 . CASSQEHRQVVGQPQHF TGCGCCAGCAGCCAAGAACATCGGCAGGTAGTGGGCCAGCCCCAGCATTTT
. TRBJ2-3 15 TRBV5-6 . CASSYLSGSTDTQYF TGTGCCAGCAGTTACCTTAGCGGCAGCACAGATACGCAGTATTTT
. TRBJ2-3 15 TRBV13 . CASSLRGAGADTQYF TGTGCCAGCAGCTTACGTGGGGCAGGGGCAGATACGCAGTATTTT
. TRBJ2-3 15 TRBV27 TRBD1 CASSPGTGGADTQYF TGTGCCAGCAGTCCGGGGACAGGGGGCGCGGATACGCAGTATTTT
. TRBJ1-5 14 TRBV27 . CASSVGRGNQPQHF TGTGCCAGCTCCGTTGGTAGAGGCAATCAGCCCCAGCATTTT
. TRBJ1-1 12 TRBV29-1 . CSVPSGHTEAFF TGCAGCGTACCCTCGGGTCACACTGAAGCTTTCTTT
. TRBJ2-7 14 TRBV6-5 TRBD1 CASSYGTGAYEQYF TGTGCCAGCAGTTACGGGACAGGGGCCTACGAGCAGTACTTC
. TRBJ1-1 13 TRBV11-2 TRBD1 CASSLPGGLIAFF TGTGCCAGCAGCCTCCCAGGGGGGTTAATAGCTTTCTTT
once TRBJ1-5 14 TRBV5-6 . CASSFRGEEQPQHF TGTGCCAGCAGCTTTAGAGGGGAGGAACAGCCCCAGCATTTT
. TRBJ2-1 13 TRBV5-1 TRBD2 CASSSTSFVEQFF TGCGCCAGCAGCTCGACTAGCTTTGTTGAGCAGTTCTTC
. TRBJ2-3 19 TRBV18 TRBD1 CASSRRVSPGTGATDTQYF TGTGCCAGCTCCCGTCGTGTTTCTCCAGGGACAGGGGCCACAGATACGCAGTATTTT
. TRBJ2-7 13 TRBV2 TRBD1 CASKYRGAYEQYF TGTGCCAGCAAATACAGGGGAGCCTACGAGCAGTACTTC
. TRBJ1-1 15 TRBV4-1 TRBD1 CASSHRTGGDTEAFF TGCGCCAGCAGCCATAGAACAGGGGGTGACACTGAAGCTTTCTTT
. TRBJ2-6 19 TRBV4-1 . CASSQSPDSRSSGANVLTF TGCGCCAGCAGCCAAAGCCCGGACAGCCGTAGCTCTGGGGCCAACGTCCTGACTTTC
. TRBJ1-5 18 TRBV4-1 TRBD1 CASSLPGQGRAIDQPQHF TGCGCCAGCAGCCTGCCGGGACAGGGAAGGGCTATAGACCAGCCCCAGCATTTT
. TRBJ1-5 15 TRBV28 TRBD1 CASSLVQGGYQPQHF TGTGCCAGCAGTTTAGTACAGGGGGGTTATCAGCCCCAGCATTTT
once TRBJ1-5 14 TRBV11-3 . CASSPRRGRQPQHF TGTGCCAGCAGCCCGAGGAGGGGTCGACAGCCCCAGCATTTT
. TRBJ1-2 17 TRBV7-9 TRBD1 CASSLGGQPPRSYGYTF TGTGCCAGCAGCTTAGGGGGACAGCCTCCCCGGAGCTATGGCTACACCTTC
. TRBJ1-2 15 TRBV15 . CATSRDRREAYGYTF TGTGCCACCAGCAGAGATCGGCGGGAAGCCTATGGCTACACCTTC